This section outlines one TCR beta chain sequence together with its context. Its target is not known. The CDR3 contains 12 residues. CDR1 is MGHRA, CDR2 YSYEKL, per germline. The V and J ends lost 1 base and 8 bases respectively, with 8 bases between them. These data are taken from a study of graft-versus-host responses after intestinal transplantation. Study-level results: There were GvH clones found in recipient marrow, and some of them appeared first in ileum or blood. Allografts carried high graft-versus-host to host-versus-graft clonal ratios in patients having graft-donor T cell macrochimerism.

Produced via immunoSEQ multiplex PCR; TCRdb's table is partial and in-frame only. The profile shows more than 60,000 clones, 90% of them singletons. This clonotype was obtained from a human donor who received an intestinal transplant. The sequencing used unstimulated CD8+ T cells sorted from spleen or lymph node cells, collected before intestinal transplant. This chain connects TRBV4-1 to TRBJ1-1; no clear D. CDR3 DNA: TGCGCCAGCAGCCAAGGAGGATTGGAAGCTTTCTTT. Its translation: CASSQGGLEAFF.